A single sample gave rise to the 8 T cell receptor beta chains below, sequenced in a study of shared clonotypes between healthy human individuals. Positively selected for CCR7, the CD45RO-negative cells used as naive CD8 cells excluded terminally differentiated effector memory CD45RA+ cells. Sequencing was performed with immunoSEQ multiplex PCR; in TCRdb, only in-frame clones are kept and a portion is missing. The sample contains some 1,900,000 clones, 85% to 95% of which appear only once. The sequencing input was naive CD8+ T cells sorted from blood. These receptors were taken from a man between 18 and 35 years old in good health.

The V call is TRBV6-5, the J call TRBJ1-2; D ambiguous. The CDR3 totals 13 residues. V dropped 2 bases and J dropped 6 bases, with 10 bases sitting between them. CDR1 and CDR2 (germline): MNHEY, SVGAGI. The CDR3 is CASSYLEGNGYTF. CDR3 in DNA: TGTGCCAGCAGTTACCTCGAAGGGAATGGCTACACCTTC.

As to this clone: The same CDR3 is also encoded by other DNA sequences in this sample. Here the CDR3 DNA reads TGTGCCAGCAGCTTCATGGACTATGGCTACACCTTC. Protein sequence: CASSFMDYGYTF. The genes are TRBV5-6 and TRBJ1-2; D is unresolved. V was cut by 2 bases and J by 3 bases, with 5 bases left in between. In germline, CDR1 is SGHDT, CDR2 YYEEEE. The CDR3 is 12 residues long. Together with reference TRBV5-6 and TRBJ1-2, the CDR3 gives the full variable domain: DAGVTQSPTHLIKTRGQQVTLRCSPKSGHDTVSWYQQALGQGPQFIFQYYEEEERQRGNFPDRFSGHQFPNYSSELNVNALLLGDSALYLCASSFMDYGYTFGSGTRLTVV.

DNA for the CDR3: TGTGCCAGCAGTCCGTTAGCGGGAGGGTCGGACGAGCAGTACTTC. Translation gives CASSPLAGGSDEQYF. The rearrangement uses TRBV27 and TRBJ2-7, with 11 nucleotides matching TRBD2. The CDR3 is 15 residues long. CDR1 MNHEY and CDR2 SMNVEV come from the germline V gene (reference sequence). With 5 bases clipped from V and 5 bases from J, the junction kept 8 bases outside the gene matches.

The CDR3 reads CASSQGTPQDTQYF. In nucleotides, the CDR3 is TGTGCCAGCAGTCAAGGGACACCACAAGATACGCAGTATTTT. J is TRBJ2-3 and V is TRBV6-5; a weak D match, TRBD1 (6 bases). The germline V gene has CDR1 MNHEY and CDR2 SVGAGI. With 5 bases removed from V and 5 bases from J, the gap between germline ends came to 14 bases. This CDR3 is 14 amino acids long.

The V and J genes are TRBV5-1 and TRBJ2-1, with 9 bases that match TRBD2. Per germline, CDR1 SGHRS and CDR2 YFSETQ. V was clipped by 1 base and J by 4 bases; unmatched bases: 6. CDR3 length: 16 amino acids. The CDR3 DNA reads TGCGCCAGCAGCTTGTCTAGACTAGCGGTATACAATGAGCAGTTCTTC. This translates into CASSLSRLAVYNEQFF.

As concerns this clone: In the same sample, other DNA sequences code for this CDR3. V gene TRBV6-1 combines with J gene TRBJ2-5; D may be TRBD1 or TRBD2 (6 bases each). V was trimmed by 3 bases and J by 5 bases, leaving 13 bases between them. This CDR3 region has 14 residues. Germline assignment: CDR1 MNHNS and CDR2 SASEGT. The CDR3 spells CASSDVGGLETQYF. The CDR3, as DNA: TGTGCCAGCAGTGATGTGGGGGGCCTTGAGACCCAGTACTTC.

For the CDR3, the DNA is TGTGCCAGCAGTGACCAGATGGATGGGAATTCACCCCTCCACTTT. Translation: CASSDQMDGNSPLHF. The chain links TRBV6-4 to TRBJ1-6, with D hard to call. This CDR3 is 15 amino acids long. V lost 2 bases to trimming and J lost 7 bases, with 12 bases between them. Germline V lookup: CDR1 MRHNA, CDR2 SNTAGT.

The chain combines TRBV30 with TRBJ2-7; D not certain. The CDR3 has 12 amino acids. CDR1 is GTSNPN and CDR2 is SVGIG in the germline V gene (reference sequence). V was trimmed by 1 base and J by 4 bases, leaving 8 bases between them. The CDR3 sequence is CAWSDAGYEQYF. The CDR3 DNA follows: TGTGCCTGGAGTGATGCCGGGTACGAGCAGTACTTC.